This paragraph reports one T cell receptor (beta chain). The antigen is not known. This sample is drawn from a study of cytomegalovirus exposure and HLA in healthy donors. Amplification used 60 Vbeta primers and 13 Jbeta primers. This table comes from immunoSEQ multiplex PCR, and its TCRdb copy is limited to in-frame clones, with some not included. This sample carries around 160,000 clones, less than 90% of them seen once, and the ten largest clones take 3.5% to 5%. General study results and limits: Researchers catalogued around 150 TCR beta chains as cytomegalovirus-associated. According to a later analysis, most TCR beta chains associated with CMV appeared HLA-restricted. An analysis was carried out later, and it reportedly showed fewer N-insertions in an Asian-associated ancestry cluster than the roughly 700-donor mean.

The germline CDR1 and CDR2 sequences are MDHEN and SYDVKM. Trimming removed 6 bases from V and 6 bases from J, with 15 bases in between. The CDR3 is 15 amino acids. This chain links TRBV28 with TRBJ1-6; a weak D match, TRBD1 (6 bases). Material for sequencing was PBMCs. This clonotype originated in a man aged 50 or older in good health and CMV-seropositive. The CDR3 reads CASRSPGQANSPLHF. The CDR3 nucleotides read TGTGCCAGCAGGTCGCCGGGACAAGCTAATTCACCCCTCCACTTT.